This T cell receptor beta chain emerged from a study of human T cells and chemical hapten exposure. For the study at large: Diphenylcyclopropenone was administered weekly to the scalp of patients throughout the roughly 23-week study. Slight volume differences across pooled libraries mainly accounted for varying per-sample TCR yields.

Regarding time point: pre-sensitization, week 0. Stated treatment: therapeutic diphenylcyclopropenone sensitization with weekly scalp DPC. Trimming cost V 4 bases and J 6 bases, with 12 bases left between them. CDR3 length equals 13 residues. Germline assignment: CDR1 SGHVS and CDR2 FNYEAQ. Individual cDNA molecules (in the library) carried attached unique molecular identifiers. TCRdb redid the calling of the RACE reads with MiXCR, one entry per CDR3 protein. The sample lists more than 300,000 distinct CDR3 sequences, approximately 5.1% occurring once. The sequences come from whole blood, collected in connection with sensitization to the hapten diphenylcyclopropenone (DPC). The TCR sequence derives from a woman in her forties or fifties with alopecia areata. Some clones in this sample may be carry-over from other donors' samples. This sequence joins TRBV7-6 and TRBJ1-1; a possible D gene is TRBD1 (5 bases). The CDR3 DNA follows: TGTGCCAGCAGCTCCGGACGGGACCCTGAAGCTTTCTTT. Encoded protein: CASSSGRDPEAFF.